This T cell receptor (beta chain) was captured in a study of vaccination effects on CD4 cells after COVID-19. Overall study findings and caveats: Convalescent patients were scarce in the study, and it lacked early post-infection timepoints. Healthy vaccine recipients' vaccine-induced clones were almost all SARS-CoV-2 mono-reactive.

Within the ViraFEST assay, antigen-specific CD4+ T cells underwent expansion with viral peptide pools prior to sequencing. Having been cultured for about ten days, the cells underwent CD4+ T cell isolation. Recipients of the vaccine had no prior SARS-CoV-2 infection and negative nucleocapsid antibodies. PBMC were cultured at under 2.5 million per well with about 10 IU/ml IL-2 and 9.5 to 10 ug/ml peptides. Cells had half their medium changed to IL-2 medium on days 3 and 7. Trimming shortened V by 5 bases and J by 7 bases, and 18 bases separated the two germline ends. In germline, CDR1 is SNHLY, CDR2 FYNNEI. This CDR3 comprises 15 residues. Points on this clone: Its antigen remains unidentified.

The method was immunoSEQ multiplex PCR; TCRdb's version includes in-frame clones alone and lacks a portion of them. The profile shows about 63,000 clones, roughly 80% of them singletons. The sequencing used CD4+ T cells from PBMCs cultured with HCoV-OC43 spike peptides, collected before COVID-19 vaccination. Subset denoted: HCoV-OC43 spike overlapping peptide pool stimulation. This receptor was taken from a human donor who received a COVID-19 vaccine. V gene TRBV2 combines with J gene TRBJ1-5, with D possibly TRBD1 on 6 matching bases. The CDR3 nucleotides read TGTGCCAGCAGTAAAGAATCAGGGGTTGACCAGCCCCAGCATTTT. Amino acid sequence: CASSKESGVDQPQHF. Combining the CDR3 with reference TRBV2 and TRBJ1-5 gives the whole variable domain EPEVTQTPSHQVTQMGQEVILRCVPISNHLYFYWYRQILGQKVEFLVSFYNNEISEKSEIFDDQFSVERPDGSNFTLKIRSTKLEDSAMYFCASSKESGVDQPQHFGDGTRLSIL.